This TCR beta chain comes out of a study of CD8 T cells in Susac syndrome. TCR beta sequencing covered blood CD8+ and CD4+ T cells. Random hexamers were used to reverse transcribe roughly 0.45 to 1 ug of RNA. It was immunoSEQ multiplex PCR that amplified TCR beta CDR3 across 54 Vbeta and 13 Jbeta. TCRdb analysed the immunoSEQ multiplex PCR reads with MiXCR anew, one entry per CDR3 protein. The table records more than 95,000 distinct CDR3 sequences, more than 90% of them present only once. Specimen: CD4+ T cells from PBMCs. The clonotype was recovered from a human donor in good health.

The CDR3 DNA reads as TGTGCCAGCAGTGGATCGAGAGATTGGCATCAGCCCCAGCATTTT. It translates to CASSGSRDWHQPQHF. The rearrangement joins TRBV2 to TRBJ1-5; D call uncertain. The CDR3 sequence is 15 residues long. In germline, CDR1 is SNHLY, CDR2 FYNNEI. Trimming took off 4 bases at V and 5 bases at J, with 15 bases between the two ends.